Below are 25 T cell receptor beta chains sequenced from a single sample in a study of T cell responses to AZD1222 COVID-19 vaccine (dated by TCRdb to the early 2020s). Library preparation used the immunoSEQ multiplex PCR assay. TCRdb took this table from immuneACCESS and kept in-frame rearrangements with V and J called. Such tables lack part of the clones; where checked against another copy, unresolved V genes explain under half of the gap, and the rest is unexplained. The sample table records tens of thousands of clones; nearly 90% of these occur just once. 15% to 20% of the sample belongs to the ten largest clones. The time point label here, explained by the study, means: baseline before first vaccination. The starting material was peripheral blood, obtained on day 0 of AZD1222 vaccination. Receptor source: an adult in good health.

This chain connects TRBV9 to TRBJ1-5, with D unclear. Germline CDR1 and CDR2: SGDLS and YYNGEE. Trimming took off 4 bases at V and 2 bases at J, with 10 bases between the two ends. CDR3 length: 14 amino acids. The CDR3 DNA reads as TGTGCCAGCAGCCCGGGGTTAGGCAATCAGCCCCAGCATTTT. Protein product: CASSPGLGNQPQHF.

This rearrangement joins TRBV1 to TRBJ1-2; the table names TRBD1, a call not compared with the DNA. TRBV1 counts as a pseudogene. This CDR3 contains 19 residues. The CDR3 nucleotides read TGCACCAGCAGCCAAGATACAGGCCCCGGGACAGACCCACGGTATGGCTACACCTTC. Translating gives CTSSQDTGPGTDPRYGYTF.

This clone was seen a handful of times. J is TRBJ2-7 and V is TRBV11-3; perhaps TRBD2 as D (5 bases). Germline CDR1 reads SGHNT; CDR2 reads YENEEA. The V and J ends lost 5 bases and 6 bases respectively, with 17 bases between them. CDR3 length equals 14 residues. The DNA of the CDR3 is TGTGCCAGCAGCCTCGATGGACTCTCTCCCGAGCAGTACTTC. This sequence encodes CASSLDGLSPEQYF.

This clone was seen once. The CDR3 spells CATSLSPSGELFF. The CDR3 DNA reads as TGTGCCACCAGTCTGTCCCCCAGCGGGGAGCTGTTTTTT. The chain combines TRBV24-1 with TRBJ2-2; D remains unclear. This CDR3 contains 13 residues. V dropped 6 bases and J dropped 7 bases, with 11 bases sitting between them. Germline V gene lookup returns CDR1 KGHDR and CDR2 SFDVKD.

The genes are TRBV28 and TRBJ1-2; D is unclear. Germline CDR1 and CDR2: MDHEN and SYDVKM. Between the trimmed V and J ends, which lost 6 bases and 1 base, there was a span of 3 bases. This CDR3 comprises 11 residues. CDR3 nucleotide sequence: TGTGCCAGCAGGATTAACTATGGCTACACCTTC. Translated, it gives CASRINYGYTF.

Here the CDR3 reads CASSATGANQPQHF. The CDR3 nucleotides are TGTGCCAGCAGCGCCACAGGAGCGAATCAGCCCCAGCATTTT. The V and J genes are TRBV9 and TRBJ1-5; possible D gene TRBD1, 5 bases. The CDR3 sequence is 14 residues long. CDR1 and CDR2 from the germline V gene are SGDLS and YYNGEE. The germline V and J ends were trimmed by 3 bases and 4 bases, with 11 bases remaining between them. Full variable domain (rest looked up from reference TRBV9 and TRBJ1-5): DSGVTQTPKHLITATGQRVTLRCSPRSGDLSVYWYQQSLDQGLQFLIQYYNGEERAKGNILERFSAQQFPDLHSELNLSSLELGDSALYFCASSATGANQPQHFGDGTRLSIL.

This sequence joins TRBV10-3 and TRBJ1-5, with D perhaps TRBD1 (6 bases). The V gene's germline CDR1 is ENHRY and CDR2 SYGVKD. Trimming removed 0 bases from V and 2 bases from J, with 8 bases in between. The CDR3 consists of 15 residues. The CDR3 here is CAISESQGGNQPQHF. The CDR3 DNA follows: TGTGCCATCAGTGAGTCACAGGGTGGCAATCAGCCCCAGCATTTT.

The V call is TRBV2, the J call TRBJ2-1, with a weak D call TRBD1 (6 bases). This CDR3 region has 15 residues. Trimming shortened V by 7 bases and J by 0 bases, and 13 bases separated the two germline ends. CDR1 and CDR2 from the germline V gene are SNHLY and FYNNEI. CDR3 sequence reads: CASNLQGGSYNEQFF. CDR3 coding DNA: TGTGCCAGCAATCTACAGGGTGGCTCCTACAATGAGCAGTTCTTC.

This clone has only a few counts. The chain links TRBV7-9 to TRBJ1-3; D gene unclear. The CDR3 contains 12 residues. Germline CDR1 reads SEHNR; CDR2 reads FQNEAQ (reference sequence). Trimming took 3 bases from V and 8 from J, leaving 8 bases between them. CDR3 region: CASSLNRDTIYF. In DNA, the CDR3 is TGTGCCAGCAGCTTGAATAGAGACACCATATATTTT.

The chain joins TRBV5-1 to TRBJ2-3, with 9 bases fitting TRBD1. J lost 3 bases, V lost 3 bases, and 8 bases had no gene match. The length of the CDR3 is 16 residues. From germline, CDR1 is SGHRS and CDR2 YFSETQ. Here the CDR3 DNA reads TGCGCCAGCAGCTCATGGTCGGGACAGGGTACAGATACGCAGTATTTT. Translated: CASSSWSGQGTDTQYF.

This clone was found a few times. The CDR3 bases are TGTGCCAGCAGCTCCCTCCGACTAGCGGGCGTAGCCAAAAACATTCAGTACTTC. The encoded protein is CASSSLRLAGVAKNIQYF. V is TRBV7-9 and J is TRBJ2-4, with TRBD2 identical over 10 bases. Trimming cost V 4 bases and J 0 bases; bases outside gene matches: 9. Germline-derived CDR1 and CDR2 are SEHNR and FQNEAQ (reference sequence). CDR3 length: 18 amino acids. Based on the CDR3 plus reference TRBV7-9 and TRBJ2-4, the full variable domain is DTGVSQNPRHKITKRGQNVTFRCDPISEHNRLYWYRQTLGQGPEFLTYFQNEAQLEKSRLLSDRFSAERPKGSFSTLEIQRTEQGDSAMYLCASSSLRLAGVAKNIQYFGAGTRLSVL.

This clone was detected once. This chain joins TRBV18 and TRBJ2-7, with 13 bases identical to TRBD2. The CDR3 is made up of 18 amino acids. Unmatched junction bases numbered 10, after V lost 1 base and J lost 4 bases. The V gene's germline CDR1 is KGHSH and CDR2 LQKENI. CDR3 loop: CASSPLGRLAGGLYEQYF. The CDR3 DNA sequence: TGTGCCAGCTCACCACTTGGCAGACTAGCGGGGGGTTTGTACGAGCAGTACTTC.

The J gene is TRBJ2-3, the V gene TRBV28; D not resolved. Trimming cost V 5 bases and J 6 bases, with 9 bases left between them. The germline CDR1 and CDR2 sequences are MDHEN and SYDVKM. The length of the CDR3 is 12 residues. The CDR3 coding sequence is TGTGCCAGCAGTCAGATCTTGGATACGCAGTATTTT. Protein: CASSQILDTQYF.

This sequence joins TRBV5-4 and TRBJ2-1; weak D call: TRBD2 (7 bases). Trimming shortened V by 3 bases and J by 4 bases, and 14 bases separated the two germline ends. CDR1 is SGHNT, CDR2 YYREEE, per germline (reference sequence). The CDR3 runs 15 residues. The CDR3 is CASSWGGALYNEQFF. The CDR3 DNA reads TGTGCCAGCAGCTGGGGGGGGGCGCTGTACAATGAGCAGTTCTTC. The whole variable domain, remainder taken from reference TRBV5-4 and TRBJ2-1, is ETGVTQSPTHLIKTRGQQVTLRCSSQSGHNTVSWYQQALGQGPQFIFQYYREEENGRGNFPPRFSGLQFPNYSSELNVNALELDDSALYLCASSWGGALYNEQFFGPGTRLTVL.

V and J are TRBV19 and TRBJ2-1, with TRBD1 as a possible D gene (7 bases). CDR3 length: 15 residues. Trimming removed 4 bases at V and 4 bases at J, with 14 bases between. The germline CDR1 and CDR2 sequences are LNHDA and SQIVND (reference sequence). As DNA, the CDR3 is TGTGCCAGTAGTACGCCCAGGGGGGATTACAATGAGCAGTTCTTC. Encoded protein: CASSTPRGDYNEQFF.

This chain links TRBV19 with TRBJ2-5; TRBD2 matches at 8 bases. J was trimmed by 5 bases and V by 10 bases; bases with no gene match: 30. CDR1 and CDR2 from the germline V gene are LNHDA and SQIVND (reference sequence). There are 20 residues in the CDR3. The CDR3 coding sequence is TGTGCCACTCCCTTTGTGGTCGGGGGGGGTGGCGAAAAGGGATCCGAGACCCAGTACTTC. As protein: CATPFVVGGGGEKGSETQYF.

The V call is TRBV2, the J call TRBJ1-5; maybe TRBD1 (5 bases). Germline-derived CDR1 and CDR2 are SNHLY and FYNNEI. The CDR3 is made up of 15 amino acids. V was cut by 8 bases and J by 0 bases, with 14 bases left in between. CDR3 sequence (DNA): TGTGCCAGCGGGGGGGGAACTTATAGCAATCAGCCCCAGCATTTT. It specifies CASGGGTYSNQPQHF.

The rearrangement links TRBV2 to TRBJ2-3; D unclear. The CDR3 is 11 amino acids. Trimming took 8 bases from V and 2 from J, leaving 5 bases between them. The V gene's germline CDR1 is SNHLY and CDR2 FYNNEI. The CDR3 spells CASLYTDTQYF. The CDR3 nucleotides are TGTGCCAGCCTATACACAGATACGCAGTATTTT.

Sample share makes this clone medium-sized. J is TRBJ2-7 and V is TRBV11-2; 7 bases fit TRBD1. CDR1 SGHAT and CDR2 FQNNGV come from the germline V gene. CDR3 size: 15 residues. J gave up 3 bases and V 7 bases, and 12 bases lay outside the gene matches. Here the CDR3 reads CASTFTGESGYEQYF. The CDR3 nucleotides are TGTGCCAGCACCTTTACAGGGGAAAGCGGCTACGAGCAGTACTTC.

This rearrangement joins TRBV7-2 to TRBJ2-7; 8 nucleotides align to TRBD1. Germline V gives CDR1 SGHTA, CDR2 FQGNSA. The CDR3 consists of 14 residues. The V and J ends lost 5 bases and 6 bases, in that order; junction bases with no gene match: 9. The CDR3 protein is CASSSKTGVAEQYF. The CDR3, as DNA: TGTGCCAGCAGCAGCAAGACAGGGGTTGCCGAGCAGTACTTC. Complete variable domain (other parts from reference TRBV7-2 and TRBJ2-7): GAGVSQSPSNKVTEKGKDVELRCDPISGHTALYWYRQSLGQGLEFLIYFQGNSAPDKSGLPSDRFSAERTGGSVSTLTIQRTQQEDSAVYLCASSSKTGVAEQYFGPGTRLTVT.

The genes are TRBV27 and TRBJ1-1; TRBD1 might be the D (5 bases). The CDR3 spans 14 residues. V gave up 0 bases and J gave up 5 bases, with 10 bases separating them. Germline CDR1 is MNHEY and CDR2 is SMNVEV (reference sequence). CDR3 nucleotide sequence: TGTGCCAGCAGTTTATCTGGGGGACGGACTGAAGCTTTCTTT. It translates to CASSLSGGRTEAFF.

This clone turned up a few times. This chain links TRBV28 with TRBJ1-2, with 9 bases aligning to TRBD1. J gave up 4 bases and V 7 bases, and 1 base lay outside the gene matches. Germline V lookup: CDR1 MDHEN, CDR2 SYDVKM. The length of the CDR3 is 12 residues. The CDR3 here is CASTQGAYGYTF. DNA for the CDR3: TGTGCCAGCACACAGGGGGCCTATGGCTACACCTTC.

The V call is TRBV7-2, the J call TRBJ1-3; D remains unclear. The CDR3 spans 14 residues. V was clipped by 4 bases and J by 4 bases, with 11 bases between them. Germline V CDR1 and CDR2: SGHTA, FQGNSA. The DNA of the CDR3 is TGTGCCAGCAGCTCCGGTAGGCGGGGAAACACCATATATTTT. This encodes CASSSGRRGNTIYF.

V is TRBV13 and J is TRBJ1-3; no definite D call. From germline, CDR1 is PRHDT and CDR2 FYEKMQ (reference sequence). Trimming removed 5 bases from V and 8 bases from J, with 22 bases in between. The length of the CDR3 is 16 residues. CDR3 nucleotides: TGTGCCAGCAGCCGATCCCCCGGACGCAGGTCGGACACCATATATTTT. It specifies CASSRSPGRRSDTIYF.

This chain connects TRBV6-5 to TRBJ1-4; 8 nucleotides line up with TRBD1. The CDR3 is 14 residues long. Germline CDR1 and CDR2: MNHEY and SVGAGI. Trimming cost V 0 bases and J 7 bases; bases outside gene matches: 1. The CDR3 is CASSYSTGAEKLFF. The CDR3 region has the DNA TGTGCCAGCAGTTACTCGACAGGGGCTGAAAAACTGTTTTTT.